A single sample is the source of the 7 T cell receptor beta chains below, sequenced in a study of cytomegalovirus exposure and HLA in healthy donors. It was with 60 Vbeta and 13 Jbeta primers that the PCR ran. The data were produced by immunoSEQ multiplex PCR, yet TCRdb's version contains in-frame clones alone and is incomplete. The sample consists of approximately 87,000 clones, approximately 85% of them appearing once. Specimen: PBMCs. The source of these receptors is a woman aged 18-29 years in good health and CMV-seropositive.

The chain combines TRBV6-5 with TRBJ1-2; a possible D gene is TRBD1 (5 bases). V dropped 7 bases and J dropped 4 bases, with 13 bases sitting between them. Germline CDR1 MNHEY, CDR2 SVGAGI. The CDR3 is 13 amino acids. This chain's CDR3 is CASTGSPSYGYTF. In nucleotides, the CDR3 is TGTGCCAGCACAGGGTCTCCTAGCTATGGCTACACCTTC.

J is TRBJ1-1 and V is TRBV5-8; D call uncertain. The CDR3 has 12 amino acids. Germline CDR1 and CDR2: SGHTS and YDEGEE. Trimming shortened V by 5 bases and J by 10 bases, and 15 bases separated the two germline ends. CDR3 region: CASRDTLRGAFF. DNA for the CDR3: TGTGCCAGCAGAGACACCCTCCGGGGAGCTTTCTTT.

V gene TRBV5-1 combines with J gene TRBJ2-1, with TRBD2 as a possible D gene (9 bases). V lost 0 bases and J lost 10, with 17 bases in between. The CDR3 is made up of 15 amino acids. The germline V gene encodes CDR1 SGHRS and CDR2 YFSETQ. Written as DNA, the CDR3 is TGCGCCAGCAGCTTGGCTAGCGGGACAGGCAGCGAGCAGTTCTTC. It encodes CASSLASGTGSEQFF.

CDR3 loop: CASSQLGATETQYF. CDR3 nucleotide sequence: TGTGCCAGCAGCCAACTAGGCGCAACGGAGACCCAGTACTTC. This rearrangement joins TRBV14 to TRBJ2-5; the D is unclear. The germline V gene encodes CDR1 SGHDN and CDR2 FVKESK. This CDR3 region has 14 residues. V lost 2 bases and J lost 5, with 12 bases in between.

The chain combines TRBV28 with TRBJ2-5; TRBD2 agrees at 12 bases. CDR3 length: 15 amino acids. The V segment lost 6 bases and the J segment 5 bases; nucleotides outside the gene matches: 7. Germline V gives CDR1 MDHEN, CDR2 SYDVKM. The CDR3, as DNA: TGTGCCAGCAGCCGCCTAGCGGGAGGGTGGGAGACCCAGTACTTC. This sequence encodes CASSRLAGGWETQYF.

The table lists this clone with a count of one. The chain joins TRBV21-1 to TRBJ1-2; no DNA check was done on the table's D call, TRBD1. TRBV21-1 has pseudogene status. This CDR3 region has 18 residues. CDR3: CASSKFAQGFIYRNGYTF. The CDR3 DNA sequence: TGTGCCAGCAGCAAATTTGCACAGGGGTTCATTTATAGAAATGGCTACACCTTC.

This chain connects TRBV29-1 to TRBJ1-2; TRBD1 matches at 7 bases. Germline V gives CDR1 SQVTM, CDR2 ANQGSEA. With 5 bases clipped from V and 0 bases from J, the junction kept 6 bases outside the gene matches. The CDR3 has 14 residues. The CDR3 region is CSVSTGQPNYGYTF. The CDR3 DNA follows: TGCAGCGTTTCGACAGGGCAACCTAACTATGGCTACACCTTC.